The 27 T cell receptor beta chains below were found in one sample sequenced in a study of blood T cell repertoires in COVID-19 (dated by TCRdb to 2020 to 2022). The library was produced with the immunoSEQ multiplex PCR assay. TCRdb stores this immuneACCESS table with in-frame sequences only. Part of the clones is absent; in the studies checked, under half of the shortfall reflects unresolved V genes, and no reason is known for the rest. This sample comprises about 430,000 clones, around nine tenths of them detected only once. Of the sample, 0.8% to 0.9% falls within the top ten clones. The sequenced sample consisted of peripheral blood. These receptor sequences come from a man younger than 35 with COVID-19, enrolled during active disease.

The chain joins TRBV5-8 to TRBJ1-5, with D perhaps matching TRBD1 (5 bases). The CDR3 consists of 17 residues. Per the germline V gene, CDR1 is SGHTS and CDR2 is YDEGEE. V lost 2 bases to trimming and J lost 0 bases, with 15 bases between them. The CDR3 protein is CASSFSPGAYSNQPQHF. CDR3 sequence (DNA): TGTGCCAGCAGCTTCTCTCCTGGGGCTTATAGCAATCAGCCCCAGCATTTT.

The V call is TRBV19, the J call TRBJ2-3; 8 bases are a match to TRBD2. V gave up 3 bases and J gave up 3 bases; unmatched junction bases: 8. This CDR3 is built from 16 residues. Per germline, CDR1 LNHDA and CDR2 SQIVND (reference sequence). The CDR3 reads CASSILPGGATDTQYF. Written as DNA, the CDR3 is TGTGCCAGTAGTATCTTGCCGGGGGGGGCGACAGATACGCAGTATTTT.

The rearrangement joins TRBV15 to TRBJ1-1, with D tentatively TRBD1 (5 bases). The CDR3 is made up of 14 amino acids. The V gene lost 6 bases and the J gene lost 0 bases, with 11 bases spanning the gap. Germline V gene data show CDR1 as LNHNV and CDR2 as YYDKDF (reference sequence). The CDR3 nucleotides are TGTGCCACCAGGGACACCCCTATGAACACTGAAGCTTTCTTT. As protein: CATRDTPMNTEAFF.

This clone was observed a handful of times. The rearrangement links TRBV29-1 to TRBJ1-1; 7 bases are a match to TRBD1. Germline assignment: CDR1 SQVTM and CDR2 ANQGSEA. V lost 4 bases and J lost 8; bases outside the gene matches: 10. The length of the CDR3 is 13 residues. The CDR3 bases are TGCAGCGTTGGGGACAGCCGAAGTCAGGAAGCTTTCTTT. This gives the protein CSVGDSRSQEAFF.

The CDR3 sequence: CATSDSRTGGLETQYF. CDR3 in DNA: TGTGCCACCAGTGATTCACGGACAGGGGGCTTGGAGACCCAGTACTTC. The gene calls are TRBV24-1 and TRBJ2-5; 11 nucleotides agree with TRBD1. In germline, CDR1 is KGHDR, CDR2 SFDVKD. J was trimmed by 5 bases and V by 2 bases; bases with no gene match: 6. This CDR3 region has 16 residues.

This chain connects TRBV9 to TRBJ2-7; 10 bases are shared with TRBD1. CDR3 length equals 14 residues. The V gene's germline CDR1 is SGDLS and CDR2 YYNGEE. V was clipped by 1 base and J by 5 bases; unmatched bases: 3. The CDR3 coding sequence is TGTGCCAGCAGCGTACTTGGGACAGGGGACGAGCAGTACTTC. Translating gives CASSVLGTGDEQYF.

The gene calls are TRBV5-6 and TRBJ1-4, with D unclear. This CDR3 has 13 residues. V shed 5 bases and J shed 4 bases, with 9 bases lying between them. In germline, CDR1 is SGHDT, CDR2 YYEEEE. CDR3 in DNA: TGTGCCAGCAGGGAGCAGTATAATGAAAAACTGTTTTTT. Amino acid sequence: CASREQYNEKLFF.

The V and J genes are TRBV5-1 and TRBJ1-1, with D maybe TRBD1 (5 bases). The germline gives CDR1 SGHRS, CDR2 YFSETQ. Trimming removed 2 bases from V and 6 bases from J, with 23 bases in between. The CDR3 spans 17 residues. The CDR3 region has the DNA TGCGCCAGCAGCTTAAACCGCCTGGGACCCGGGGGAGCTGAAGCTTTCTTT. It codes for CASSLNRLGPGGAEAFF.

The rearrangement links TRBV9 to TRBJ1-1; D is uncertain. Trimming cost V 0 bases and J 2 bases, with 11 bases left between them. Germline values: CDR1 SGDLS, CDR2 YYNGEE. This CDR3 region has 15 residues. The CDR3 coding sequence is TGTGCCAGCAGCGTAGACCCGGGAATAAACACTGAAGCTTTCTTT. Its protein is CASSVDPGINTEAFF.

The CDR3 sequence is CASSIATGQGHYGYTF. The CDR3 DNA sequence: TGTGCCAGTAGTATAGCTACCGGACAGGGGCACTATGGCTACACCTTC. The chain couples TRBV19 to TRBJ1-2, with 9 bases aligning to TRBD1. Trimming at V came to 1 base and at J to 3 bases, leaving 6 bases not matched to a gene. CDR1 and CDR2 (germline): LNHDA, SQIVND (reference sequence). The CDR3 spans 16 residues.

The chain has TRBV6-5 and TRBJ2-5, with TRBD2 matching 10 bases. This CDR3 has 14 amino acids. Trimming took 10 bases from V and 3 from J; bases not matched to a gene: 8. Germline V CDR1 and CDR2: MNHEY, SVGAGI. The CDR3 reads CATSGLALKETQYF. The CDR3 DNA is TGTGCCACCTCGGGACTAGCGTTGAAAGAGACCCAGTACTTC.

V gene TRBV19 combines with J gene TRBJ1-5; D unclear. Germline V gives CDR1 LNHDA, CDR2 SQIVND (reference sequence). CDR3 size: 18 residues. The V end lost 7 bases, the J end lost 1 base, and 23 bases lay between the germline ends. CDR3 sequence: CASTCFLSIQPSNQPQHF. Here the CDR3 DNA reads TGTGCCAGTACCTGTTTTTTATCCATACAGCCGAGCAATCAGCCCCAGCATTTT.

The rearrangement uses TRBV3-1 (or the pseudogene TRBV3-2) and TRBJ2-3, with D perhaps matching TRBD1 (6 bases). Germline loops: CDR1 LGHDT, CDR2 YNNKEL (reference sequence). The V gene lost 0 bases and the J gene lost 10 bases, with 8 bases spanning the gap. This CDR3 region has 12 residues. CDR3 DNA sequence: TGTGCCAGCAGCCAAGAATGGGGGCCGCAGTATTTT. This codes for CASSQEWGPQYF.

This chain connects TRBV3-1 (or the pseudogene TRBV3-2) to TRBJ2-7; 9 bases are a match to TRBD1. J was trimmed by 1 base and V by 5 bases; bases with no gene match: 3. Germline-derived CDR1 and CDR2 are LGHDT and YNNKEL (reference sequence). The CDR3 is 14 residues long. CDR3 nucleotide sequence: TGTGCCAGCAGCTCCGGGACAGGGTCCTACGAGCAGTACTTC. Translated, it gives CASSSGTGSYEQYF.

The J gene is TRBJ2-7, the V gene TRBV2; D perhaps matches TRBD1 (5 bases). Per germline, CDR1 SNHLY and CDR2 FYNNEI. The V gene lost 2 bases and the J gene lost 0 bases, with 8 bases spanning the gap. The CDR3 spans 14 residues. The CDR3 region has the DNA TGTGCCAGCAGTGAATTAACAGGCTCCTACGAGCAGTACTTC. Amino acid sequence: CASSELTGSYEQYF. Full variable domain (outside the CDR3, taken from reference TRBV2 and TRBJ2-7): EPEVTQTPSHQVTQMGQEVILRCVPISNHLYFYWYRQILGQKVEFLVSFYNNEISEKSEIFDDQFSVERPDGSNFTLKIRSTKLEDSAMYFCASSELTGSYEQYFGPGTRLTVT.

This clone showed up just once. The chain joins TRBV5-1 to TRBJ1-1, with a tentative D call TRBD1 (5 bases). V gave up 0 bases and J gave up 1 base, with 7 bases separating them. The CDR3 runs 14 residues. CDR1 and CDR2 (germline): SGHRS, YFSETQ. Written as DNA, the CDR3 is TGCGCCAGCAGCTTGGGACAGAAGAACACTGAAGCTTTCTTT. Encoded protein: CASSLGQKNTEAFF.

The CDR3 coding sequence is TGTGCCAGTAGTACCTCCGGGACTAGCGGGGTCACCGGGGAGCTGTTTTTT. Amino acids: CASSTSGTSGVTGELFF. The chain has TRBV19 and TRBJ2-2, with 13 bases fitting TRBD2. Per the germline V gene, CDR1 is LNHDA and CDR2 is SQIVND (reference sequence). After removal of 4 bases from V and 4 bases from J, the junction contained 6 bases not matched to a gene. The CDR3 runs to 17 residues.

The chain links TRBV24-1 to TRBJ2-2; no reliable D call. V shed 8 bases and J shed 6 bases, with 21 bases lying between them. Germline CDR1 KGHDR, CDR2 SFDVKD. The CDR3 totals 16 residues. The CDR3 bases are TGTGCCACCATGGTCTCGCTCACAGTGATCCCCGGGGAGCTGTTTTTT. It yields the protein CATMVSLTVIPGELFF.

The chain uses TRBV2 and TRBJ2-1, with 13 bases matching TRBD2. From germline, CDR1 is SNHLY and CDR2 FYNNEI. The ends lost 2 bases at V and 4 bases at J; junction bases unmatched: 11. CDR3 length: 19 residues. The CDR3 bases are TGTGCCAGCAGTGAAAACAGGGAAGGGACTAGCGGGAATTACAATGAGCAGTTCTTC. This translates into CASSENREGTSGNYNEQFF.

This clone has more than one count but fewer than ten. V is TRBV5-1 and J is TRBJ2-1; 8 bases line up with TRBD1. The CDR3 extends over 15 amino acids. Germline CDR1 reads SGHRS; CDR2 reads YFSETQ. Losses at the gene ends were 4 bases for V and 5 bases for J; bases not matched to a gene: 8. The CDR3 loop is CASSLTDRENNEQFF. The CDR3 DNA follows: TGCGCCAGCAGCCTTACGGACAGGGAGAACAATGAGCAGTTCTTC.

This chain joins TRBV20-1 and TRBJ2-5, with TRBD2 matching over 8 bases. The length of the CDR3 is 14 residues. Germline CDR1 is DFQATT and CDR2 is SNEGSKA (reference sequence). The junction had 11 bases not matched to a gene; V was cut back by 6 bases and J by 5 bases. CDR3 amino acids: CSASAGTSQETQYF. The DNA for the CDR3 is TGCAGTGCCAGTGCCGGGACTAGTCAGGAGACCCAGTACTTC.

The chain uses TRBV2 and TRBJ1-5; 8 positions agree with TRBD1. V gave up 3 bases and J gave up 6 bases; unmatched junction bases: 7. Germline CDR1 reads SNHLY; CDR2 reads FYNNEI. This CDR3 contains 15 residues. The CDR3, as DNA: TGTGCCAGCAGTGAGACGGACAGGGTCGCTCAGCCCCAGCATTTT. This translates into CASSETDRVAQPQHF.

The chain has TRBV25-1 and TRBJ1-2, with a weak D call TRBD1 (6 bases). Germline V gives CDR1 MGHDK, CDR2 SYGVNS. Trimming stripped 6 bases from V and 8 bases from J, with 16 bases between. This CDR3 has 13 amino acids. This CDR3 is CASSAMWGLGYTF. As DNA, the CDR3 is TGTGCCAGCAGCGCAATGTGGGGGCTGGGCTACACCTTC.

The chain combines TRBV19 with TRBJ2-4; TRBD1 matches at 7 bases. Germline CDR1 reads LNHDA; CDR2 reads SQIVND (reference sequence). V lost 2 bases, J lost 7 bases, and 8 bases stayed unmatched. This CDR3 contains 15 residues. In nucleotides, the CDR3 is TGTGCCAGTAGTATAAATTACAGGGGTTCGAACATTCAGTACTTC. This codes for CASSINYRGSNIQYF.

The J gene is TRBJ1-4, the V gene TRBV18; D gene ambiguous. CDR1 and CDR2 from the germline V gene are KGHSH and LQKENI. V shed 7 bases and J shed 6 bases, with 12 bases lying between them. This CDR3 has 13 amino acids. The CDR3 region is CASCRDQDEKLFF. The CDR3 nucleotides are TGTGCCAGCTGCCGGGATCAAGATGAAAAACTGTTTTTT.

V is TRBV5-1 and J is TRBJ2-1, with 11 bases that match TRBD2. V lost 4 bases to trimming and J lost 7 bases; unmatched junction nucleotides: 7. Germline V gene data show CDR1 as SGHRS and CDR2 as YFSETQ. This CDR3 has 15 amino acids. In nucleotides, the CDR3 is TGCGCCAGCAGCCCCCTAGCGGGAGGAGGTAATGAGCAGTTCTTC. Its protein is CASSPLAGGGNEQFF. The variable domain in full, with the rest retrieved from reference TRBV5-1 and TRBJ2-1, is KAGVTQTPRYLIKTRGQQVTLSCSPISGHRSVSWYQQTPGQGLQFLFEYFSETQRNKGNFPGRFSGRQFSNSRSEMNVSTLELGDSALYLCASSPLAGGGNEQFFGPGTRLTVL.

The CDR3 bases are TGTGCCAGCTCACGACAGGGTACTGGGGCCAACGTCCTGACTTTC. It specifies CASSRQGTGANVLTF. The chain carries TRBV18 and TRBJ2-6; the match to TRBD1 covers 7 bases. J lost 2 bases, V lost 4 bases, and 2 bases had no gene match. The length of the CDR3 is 15 residues. Germline V gene lookup returns CDR1 KGHSH and CDR2 LQKENI.